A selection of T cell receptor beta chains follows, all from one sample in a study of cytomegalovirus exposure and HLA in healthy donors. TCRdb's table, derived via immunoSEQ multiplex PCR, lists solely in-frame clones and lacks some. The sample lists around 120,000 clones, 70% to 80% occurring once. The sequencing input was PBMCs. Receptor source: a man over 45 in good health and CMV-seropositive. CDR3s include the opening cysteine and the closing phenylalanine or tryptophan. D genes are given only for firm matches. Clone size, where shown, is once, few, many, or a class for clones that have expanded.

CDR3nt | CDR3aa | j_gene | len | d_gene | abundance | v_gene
TGTGCCAGCAGCCGACAGGGCACCTATGGCTACACCTTC | CASSRQGTYGYTF | TRBJ1-2 | 13 | TRBD1 | NA | TRBV28
TGCGCCAGCAGCTTGGGGACTCTGGATAGCACAGATACGCAGTATTTT | CASSLGTLDSTDTQYF | TRBJ2-3 | 16 | NA | NA | TRBV5-1
TGTGCCAGCAGCCGGACAGGGCCGAATTCACCCCTCCACTTT | CASSRTGPNSPLHF | TRBJ1-6 | 14 | TRBD1 | few | TRBV7-3
TGCGCCAGCAACCCCGACCCCGGGACACAGAACACTGAAGCTTTCTTT | CASNPDPGTQNTEAFF | TRBJ1-1 | 16 | NA | NA | TRBV5-1
TGTGCCAGCAGTCCCCCGGCGGGGGGCTCTATTAGAAACACCATATATTTT | CASSPPAGGSIRNTIYF | TRBJ1-3 | 17 | NA | NA | TRBV28
TGCGCCACCCCGGGACTAGCGGGGGGGCCGTCAGATACGCAGTATTTT | CATPGLAGGPSDTQYF | TRBJ2-3 | 16 | TRBD2 | NA | TRBV10-2
TGTGCCAGCTCGCCCGGGACTAGCGGGAGTGGCAATGAGCAGTTCTTC | CASSPGTSGSGNEQFF | TRBJ2-1 | 16 | TRBD2 | NA | TRBV18
TGCGCCAGCAGCCCGATCGACAGGGGCTACACTGAAGCTTTCTTT | CASSPIDRGYTEAFF | TRBJ1-1 | 15 | TRBD1 | NA | TRBV5-1
TGCAGCGGACGGGACAGGGGAAGGGAAAAACTGTTTTTT | CSGRDRGREKLFF | TRBJ1-4 | 13 | TRBD1 | NA | TRBV29-1
TGTGCCAGCAGTTACCTCCGCCACAGGGAAGCGAATGAAAAACTGTTTTTT | CASSYLRHREANEKLFF | TRBJ1-4 | 17 | NA | NA | TRBV6-8
TGTGCCAGCAGCGTAGGGGACAGCAGGATGAACACCGGGGAGCTGTTTTTT | CASSVGDSRMNTGELFF | TRBJ2-2 | 17 | TRBD1 | NA | TRBV9
TGTGCCAGCAGCCAAGAAGGTGGCAGGATCGGAGGGGAAGCTTTCTTT | CASSQEGGRIGGEAFF | TRBJ1-1 | 16 | NA | NA | TRBV4-2
TGTGCCAGCAGTTCCTTAGGGACAGTGAATGAGCAGTTCTTC | CASSSLGTVNEQFF | TRBJ2-1 | 14 | TRBD1 | NA | TRBV6-5
TGTGCCAGCAGTGAGCGGGCTTTAACTCGGGCTAACTATGGCTACACCTTC | CASSERALTRANYGYTF | TRBJ1-2 | 17 | NA | NA | TRBV2
TGTGCCAGCAGCTTAAGGGAGACTGAAGCTTTCTTT | CASSLRETEAFF | TRBJ1-1 | 12 | NA | NA | TRBV7-8
TGTGCCAGCAGCTTGGCCCCGGACAGGGGATCCGAAAAACTGTTTTTT | CASSLAPDRGSEKLFF | TRBJ1-4 | 16 | TRBD1 | NA | TRBV5-4
TGTGCCAGCAGCCTCACGAACATTGGGAACACTGAAGCTTTCTTT | CASSLTNIGNTEAFF | TRBJ1-1 | 15 | NA | NA | TRBV7-9
TGTGCCAGCAGTGTCACCGACAGGGGGCTTGGAAACACCATATATTTT | CASSVTDRGLGNTIYF | TRBJ1-3 | 16 | TRBD1 | NA | TRBV2
TGTGCCAGCAGCTTAGGTTGGACAGAACAAGAGACCCAGTACTTC | CASSLGWTEQETQYF | TRBJ2-5 | 15 | NA | once | TRBV7-2
TGTGCCAGCAGTGAAAGGGACAGGGGGGCAAGCAATCAGCCCCAGCATTTT | CASSERDRGASNQPQHF | TRBJ1-5 | 17 | TRBD1 | NA | TRBV6-1
TGTGCCAGCAGCCCTTGGACTAGCGGGGGGGTTGAGCAGTTCTTC | CASSPWTSGGVEQFF | TRBJ2-1 | 15 | TRBD2 | once | TRBV7-2
TGTGCCAGCAGTGCACAGGGACCGCAGGCTTTCTTT | CASSAQGPQAFF | TRBJ1-1 | 12 | NA | NA | TRBV6-1
TGTGCCAGTAGTATAGGACAGGGGGCTGGAAACACCATATATTTT | CASSIGQGAGNTIYF | TRBJ1-3 | 15 | TRBD1 | once | TRBV19
TGTGCCAGCAGCGTAGCGGTGACAGGTGATACCCTCCACTTT | CASSVAVTGDTLHF | TRBJ1-6 | 14 | NA | NA | TRBV9
TGTGCCAGCAGCCCCGGGGGATCACAGAATGAAAAACTGTTTTTT | CASSPGGSQNEKLFF | TRBJ1-4 | 15 | NA | once | TRBV9
TGTGCCAGCAGCCTGGCCGGGACACGGAACTACGAGCAGTACTTC | CASSLAGTRNYEQYF | TRBJ2-7 | 15 | NA | NA | TRBV7-9
TGTGCCAGCAGCCTTAGCGGGAGAGCCTACGAGCAGTACTTC | CASSLSGRAYEQYF | TRBJ2-7 | 14 | TRBD2 | NA | TRBV7-2
TGCGCCAGCAGCTTGGAGGGGACAGGGGACAATGAGCAGTTCTTC | CASSLEGTGDNEQFF | TRBJ2-1 | 15 | TRBD1 | few | TRBV5-1
TGTGCCAGCAGTTACAGGGGGAGCTCCTACAATGAGCAGTTCTTC | CASSYRGSSYNEQFF | TRBJ2-1 | 15 | NA | NA | TRBV6-5
TGTGCCAGCAGTTCTTCTAGCGGGGGGTGGGGCACAGATACGCAGTATTTT | CASSSSSGGWGTDTQYF | TRBJ2-3 | 17 | TRBD2 | NA | TRBV28
TGTGCCAGCAGCCAAGGGGTCCCGGGACTAGGGGCCCAGTACTTC | CASSQGVPGLGAQYF | TRBJ2-5 | 15 | TRBD2 | NA | TRBV14
TGTGCCAGCAGCCCTGCGGAGACGGCCTTCTATGGCTACACCTTC | CASSPAETAFYGYTF | TRBJ1-2 | 15 | NA | NA | TRBV2
TGCGCCAGCAGCTCAGGTCCAGACAATGAAAAACTGTTTTTT | CASSSGPDNEKLFF | TRBJ1-4 | 14 | NA | NA | TRBV5-1
TGTGCCAGCAGCTTACTTCGCGGGATGAGTAGTGAGCAGTTCTTC | CASSLLRGMSSEQFF | TRBJ2-1 | 15 | NA | NA | TRBV7-2
TGCGCCAGCAGCTGGAGCCCGGGGACAATAACTGAAGCTTTCTTT | CASSWSPGTITEAFF | TRBJ1-1 | 15 | NA | NA | TRBV5-1
TGTGCCAGCAGCCGGGTCTCGACAGGGGGCAGGACAGATACGCAGTATTTT | CASSRVSTGGRTDTQYF | TRBJ2-3 | 17 | TRBD1 | few | TRBV5-6
TGTGCCAGCAGTACAGGGGCTACCTCCTACGAGCAGTACTTC | CASSTGATSYEQYF | TRBJ2-7 | 14 | TRBD1 | few | TRBV6-1